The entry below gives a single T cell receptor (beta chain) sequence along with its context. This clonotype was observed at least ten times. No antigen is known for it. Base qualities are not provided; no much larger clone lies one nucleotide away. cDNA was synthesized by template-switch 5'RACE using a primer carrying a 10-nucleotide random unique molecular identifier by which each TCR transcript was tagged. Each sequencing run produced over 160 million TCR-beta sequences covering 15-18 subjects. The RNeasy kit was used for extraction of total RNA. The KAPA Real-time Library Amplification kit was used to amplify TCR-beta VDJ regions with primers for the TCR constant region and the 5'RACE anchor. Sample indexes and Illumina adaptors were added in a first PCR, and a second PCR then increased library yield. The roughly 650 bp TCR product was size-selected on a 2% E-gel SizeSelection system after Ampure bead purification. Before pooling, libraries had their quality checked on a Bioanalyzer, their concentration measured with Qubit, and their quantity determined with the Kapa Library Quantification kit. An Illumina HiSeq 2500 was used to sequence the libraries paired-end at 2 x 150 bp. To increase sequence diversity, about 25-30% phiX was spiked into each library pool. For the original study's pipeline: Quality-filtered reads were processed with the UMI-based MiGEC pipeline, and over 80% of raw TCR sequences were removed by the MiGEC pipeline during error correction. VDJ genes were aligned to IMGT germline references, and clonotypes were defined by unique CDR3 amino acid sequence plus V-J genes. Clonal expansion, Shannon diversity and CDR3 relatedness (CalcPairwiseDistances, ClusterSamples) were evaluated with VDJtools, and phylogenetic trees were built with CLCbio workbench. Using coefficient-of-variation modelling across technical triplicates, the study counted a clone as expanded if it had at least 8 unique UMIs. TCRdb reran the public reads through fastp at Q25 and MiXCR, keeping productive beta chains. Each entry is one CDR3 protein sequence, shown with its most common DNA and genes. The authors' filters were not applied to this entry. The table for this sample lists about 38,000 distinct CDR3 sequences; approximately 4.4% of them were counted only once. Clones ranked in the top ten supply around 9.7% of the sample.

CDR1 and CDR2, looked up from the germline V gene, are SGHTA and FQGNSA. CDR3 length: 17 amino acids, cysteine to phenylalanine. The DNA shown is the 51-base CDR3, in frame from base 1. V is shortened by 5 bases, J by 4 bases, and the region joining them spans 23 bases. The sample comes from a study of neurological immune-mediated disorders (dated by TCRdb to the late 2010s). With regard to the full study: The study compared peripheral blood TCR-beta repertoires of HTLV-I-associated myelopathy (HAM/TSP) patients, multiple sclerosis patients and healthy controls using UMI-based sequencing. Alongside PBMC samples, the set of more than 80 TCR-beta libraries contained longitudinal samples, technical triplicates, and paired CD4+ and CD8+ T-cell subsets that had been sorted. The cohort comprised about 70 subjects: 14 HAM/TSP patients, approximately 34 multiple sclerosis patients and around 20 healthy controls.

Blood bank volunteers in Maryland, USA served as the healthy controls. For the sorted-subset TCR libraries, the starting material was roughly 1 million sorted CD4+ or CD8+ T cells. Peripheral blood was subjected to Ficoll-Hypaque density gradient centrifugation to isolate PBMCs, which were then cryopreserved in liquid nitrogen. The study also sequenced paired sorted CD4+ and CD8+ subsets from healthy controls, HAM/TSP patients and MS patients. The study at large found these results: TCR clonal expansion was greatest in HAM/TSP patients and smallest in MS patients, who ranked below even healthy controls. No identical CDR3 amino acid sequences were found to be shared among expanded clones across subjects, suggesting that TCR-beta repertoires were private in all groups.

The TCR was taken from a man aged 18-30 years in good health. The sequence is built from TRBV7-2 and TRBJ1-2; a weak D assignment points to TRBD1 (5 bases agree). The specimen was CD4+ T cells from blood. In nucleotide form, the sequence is TGTGCCAGCAGCCACCCCGGACAATTCGGGGCCAGCTATGGCTACACCTTC. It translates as CASSHPGQFGASYGYTF.